This is a list of T cell receptor beta chains from one sample in a study of neurological immune-mediated disorders. Using its own MiXCR run on the 5' RACE reads, TCRdb lists one record per CDR3 protein. The table records fewer than 110,000 distinct CDR3 sequences, 11% of them present only once. The sequenced sample consisted of PBMCs. The receptors were gathered from a female donor with HTLV-1-associated myelopathy (HAM/TSP). Both conserved end residues are part of each CDR3. The D gene is left open where the match is weak. Size is omitted from some rows. Given values are once, few, many or a class for expanded clones.

DNA,CDR3,size,V,D,J
TGTGCCAGCAGTTTAAGGACAGGGACCTACGAGCAGTACTTC,CASSLRTGTYEQYF,many,TRBV28,TRBD1,TRBJ2-7
TGCGCCAGCAGCTTGGAGACCATGAGAGGGGAGCTGTTTTTT,CASSLETMRGELFF,many,TRBV5-1,NA,TRBJ2-2
TGCGCCAGCTCAGGGGATGGGGCCAACGTCCTGACTTTC,CASSGDGANVLTF,few,TRBV4-1,NA,TRBJ2-6
TGCGCCAGCAGCCCACGGACAGGGGGCCGATTGAACACTGAAGCTTTCTTT,CASSPRTGGRLNTEAFF,many,TRBV5-1,TRBD1,TRBJ1-1
TGCAGTGCTAGAGTCTTACACCTCGAAAACATTCAGTACTTC,CSARVLHLENIQYF,many,TRBV20-1,NA,TRBJ2-4
TGTGCCAGCAGGACCCCAGGAGTCTCTGGGGCCAACGTCCTGACTTTC,CASRTPGVSGANVLTF,many,TRBV2,NA,TRBJ2-6
TGTGCCAGCCAACTGCCTCTCGACGGGGGCGGGGAGCTGTTTTTT,CASQLPLDGGGELFF,few,TRBV28,NA,TRBJ2-2
TGCAGTGCTAGTTCAAGCGGGGGGGGTTGGGAGACCCAGTACTTC,CSASSSGGGWETQYF,many,TRBV20-1,TRBD2,TRBJ2-5
TGCAGTGCTAGAGATCCAGGTCAGGCCTCCTACGAGCAGTACTTC,CSARDPGQASYEQYF,many,TRBV20-1,NA,TRBJ2-7
TGCGCCAGCAGCTCAGGGTTAGGGAATGAAAAACTGTTTTTT,CASSSGLGNEKLFF,many,TRBV5-1,NA,TRBJ1-4
TGCGCCAGCCGCAATGTGGGAACAGTCGAGCAGTACTTC,CASRNVGTVEQYF,many,TRBV10-2,NA,TRBJ2-7
TGTGCCAGCAGTTACACCCCGGGGAGGACCACTGAAGCTTTCTTT,CASSYTPGRTTEAFF,many,TRBV6-6,NA,TRBJ1-1
TGCAGTGCTAGAGCTTCCCGCCGGACAGTGGGGAGAGAGACCCAGTACTTC,CSARASRRTVGRETQYF,many,TRBV20-1,NA,TRBJ2-5
TGCAGTGCTAGTGCGGGTGAGGGCAATCAGCCCCAGCATTTT,CSASAGEGNQPQHF,many,TRBV20-1,NA,TRBJ1-5
TGCGCCAGCAGCCCCAACCCGGGGGAAAATACGCAGTATTTT,CASSPNPGENTQYF,NA,TRBV5-1,NA,TRBJ2-3
TGCGCCAGCAGGAGGGATTTTGAATCCTACGAGCAGTACTTC,CASRRDFESYEQYF,NA,TRBV5-1,NA,TRBJ2-7
TGTGCCAGCAGCCCCTCCGGGGGGGTTACCTACAATGAGCAGTTCTTC,CASSPSGGVTYNEQFF,NA,TRBV7-6,TRBD2,TRBJ2-1
TGCAGTGCTACGATGGGACACCACAAAATTAGCAATCAGCCCCAGCATTTT,CSATMGHHKISNQPQHF,NA,TRBV20-1,NA,TRBJ1-5
TGCGCCAGCAGTGCAACCGAGGGGGCGCGGCAGTTCTTC,CASSATEGARQFF,many,TRBV10-1,TRBD1,TRBJ2-1
TGCGCCAGCAGCCTAGACAGATTTCTGGGACTAGACACTGAAGCTTTCTTT,CASSLDRFLGLDTEAFF,many,TRBV5-1,NA,TRBJ1-1
TGTGCCATCAGTGATTCCCATTCTAGGTCGGATGAGCAGTTCTTC,CAISDSHSRSDEQFF,many,TRBV10-3,NA,TRBJ2-1
TGTGCCAGCAGCTTCAGGGGATCCTACAATGAGCAGTTCTTC,CASSFRGSYNEQFF,many,TRBV11-2,NA,TRBJ2-1
TGCAGTGCAGACCAGGACAGGGTTTTATGCTACGAAAAACTGTTTTTT,CSADQDRVLCYEKLFF,few,TRBV20-1,TRBD1,TRBJ1-4
TGTGCCAGCAGTTTCTCTGGTTCGGGGGAATCAGATACGCAGTATTTT,CASSFSGSGESDTQYF,many,TRBV28,NA,TRBJ2-3
TGTGCCAGCAGCGCCGACAGGGGGCGGGGGAACTATGGCTACACCTTC,CASSADRGRGNYGYTF,many,TRBV9,TRBD1,TRBJ1-2
TGTGCCAGCAGCTCCAGGGGAGTCCGGAGTTACGAGCAGTACTTC,CASSSRGVRSYEQYF,many,TRBV5-6,NA,TRBJ2-7
TGTGCCAGCAGTGAAATGAACAGTCCTCTAGCCAAAAACATTCAGTACTTC,CASSEMNSPLAKNIQYF,many,TRBV6-1,NA,TRBJ2-4
TGCAGTGCTAGAGGCTTAGGGGGGAACACCGGGGAGCTGTTTTTT,CSARGLGGNTGELFF,many,TRBV20-1,NA,TRBJ2-2
TGTGCCAGCAGCCGGGCGGGACCACGAGGAGACTACGAGCAGTACTTC,CASSRAGPRGDYEQYF,many,TRBV3-1,NA,TRBJ2-7
TGCGCCAGCAGCCGTAAACTAGCGGGGGGCTCGCGTTTCACAGATACGCAGTATTTT,CASSRKLAGGSRFTDTQYF,few,TRBV5-1,TRBD2,TRBJ2-3
TGCGCCAGCAGCTTGGTAGGGGTAAATGAGCAGTTCTTC,CASSLVGVNEQFF,many,TRBV5-1,NA,TRBJ2-1
TGCGCCAGCAGCTTGGCCTCAACATCGGGCGAGCAGTACTTC,CASSLASTSGEQYF,many,TRBV5-1,NA,TRBJ2-7
TGCAGCGTTGAAGGACAGGGCCCCACAGATACGCAGTATTTT,CSVEGQGPTDTQYF,many,TRBV29-1,TRBD1,TRBJ2-3
TGTGCCAGCAGCTATGCGGGGGTCACCGGGGAGCTGTTTTTT,CASSYAGVTGELFF,many,TRBV7-2,TRBD2,TRBJ2-2
TGTGCCAGCAGCCTACAAGGACTAGCGGGGACACATGAGCAGTTCTTC,CASSLQGLAGTHEQFF,many,TRBV2,TRBD2,TRBJ2-1
TGTGCCAGCAGTTTTTTGGCCAGGGCAACCTACGAGCAGTACTTC,CASSFLARATYEQYF,NA,TRBV5-6,NA,TRBJ2-7
TGTGCCAGCAGCCCCTTTGGGAGACAAGAGACCCAGTACTTC,CASSPFGRQETQYF,many,TRBV5-6,NA,TRBJ2-5
TGTGCCAGCTCACCTGCCGTAAACACTGAAGCTTTCTTT,CASSPAVNTEAFF,many,TRBV18,NA,TRBJ1-1
TGCGCCAGCAGCTTGGCCACGACAGGGGACGAGCAGTACTTC,CASSLATTGDEQYF,many,TRBV5-1,TRBD1,TRBJ2-7
TGTGCCAGCAGCTTGGCCGGGACATTGAACACTGAAGCTTTCTTT,CASSLAGTLNTEAFF,many,TRBV5-6,NA,TRBJ1-1
TGTGCCATCAGTGATGCAGGACAGGGGTCGCAAGAGACCCAGTACTTC,CAISDAGQGSQETQYF,many,TRBV10-3,TRBD1,TRBJ2-5
TGTGCCAGCAGCCAGCCGGGTAACACTGAAGCTTTCTTT,CASSQPGNTEAFF,many,TRBV12-3/TRBV12-4,NA,TRBJ1-1
TGCGCCAGCAGCTTGGAAGGGGCGCTTGTGAAAGATACGCAGTATTTT,CASSLEGALVKDTQYF,few,TRBV5-1,NA,TRBJ2-3
TGCAGTGCTGACAGGCCCTCAGCCGTACAAGAGACCCAGTACTTC,CSADRPSAVQETQYF,many,TRBV20-1,NA,TRBJ2-5
TGTGCCAGCAGCTTAGGCCGGGACAGTCGCTCTGGGGCCAACGTCCTGACTTTC,CASSLGRDSRSGANVLTF,few,TRBV7-9,TRBD1,TRBJ2-6
TGCGCCAGCAGCTTGGCCCCCGCAGGCTACGAGCAGTACTTC,CASSLAPAGYEQYF,many,TRBV5-1,NA,TRBJ2-7
TGTGCCAGCAGCGTAACGGGGGCCCCGATTTCACCCCTCCACTTT,CASSVTGAPISPLHF,many,TRBV9,NA,TRBJ1-6
TGCAGTGCGCCGAACCCCGGGACAGCCGGATACGAGCAGTACTTC,CSAPNPGTAGYEQYF,many,TRBV20-1,TRBD1,TRBJ2-7
TGTGCCAGTAGGCGGACAGGGGATTCACCCCTCCACTTT,CASRRTGDSPLHF,many,TRBV19,TRBD1,TRBJ1-6
TGCGCCAGCAGCTGGGAGATCGGGACAGGAGGGGCAGATACGCAGTATTTT,CASSWEIGTGGADTQYF,NA,TRBV5-1,TRBD1,TRBJ2-3
TGCGCCAGCAGCTTCCTCTCGAACACTGAAGCTTTCTTT,CASSFLSNTEAFF,many,TRBV5-1,NA,TRBJ1-1
TGCAGTGCTAGAGATCCCAAGACAGGGTCTGAAAAACTGTTTTTT,CSARDPKTGSEKLFF,NA,TRBV20-1,TRBD1,TRBJ1-4
TGTGCCAGCAGCCCGGCGGCCCACAGGATTGGCGAGCAGTACTTC,CASSPAAHRIGEQYF,many,TRBV28,NA,TRBJ2-7
TGTGCCAGCAGCTCCCAACAGGGTTGGGGCTACACCTTC,CASSSQQGWGYTF,many,TRBV4-2,NA,TRBJ1-2
TGTGCCAGCAGTTCTACAGGGGGCGGGTCCTATAATTCACCCCTCCACTTT,CASSSTGGGSYNSPLHF,NA,TRBV6-6,TRBD1,TRBJ1-6
TGCAGTGCTTGGAGGGGGGACAGGGGATTTAATCAGCCCCAGCATTTT,CSAWRGDRGFNQPQHF,many,TRBV20-1,TRBD1,TRBJ1-5
TGTGCCAGCAGCTTACTGGGATCGATCTACAATGAGCAGTTCTTC,CASSLLGSIYNEQFF,NA,TRBV7-8,NA,TRBJ2-1